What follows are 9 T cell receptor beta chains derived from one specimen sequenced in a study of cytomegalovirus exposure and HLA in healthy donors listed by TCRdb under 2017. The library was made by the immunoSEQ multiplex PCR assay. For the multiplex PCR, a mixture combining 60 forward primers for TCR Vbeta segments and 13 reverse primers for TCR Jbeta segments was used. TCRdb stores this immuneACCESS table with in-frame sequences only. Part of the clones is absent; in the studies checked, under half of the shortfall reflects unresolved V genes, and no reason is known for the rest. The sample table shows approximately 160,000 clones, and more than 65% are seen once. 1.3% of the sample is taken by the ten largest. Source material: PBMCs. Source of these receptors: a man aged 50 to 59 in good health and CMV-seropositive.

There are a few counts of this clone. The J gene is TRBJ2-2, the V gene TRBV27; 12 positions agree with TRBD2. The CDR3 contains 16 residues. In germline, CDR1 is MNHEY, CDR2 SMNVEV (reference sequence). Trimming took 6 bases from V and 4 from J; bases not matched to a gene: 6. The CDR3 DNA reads TGTGCCAGCAGACTAGCGGGAGGAGTCGCCACCGGGGAGCTGTTTTTT. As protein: CASRLAGGVATGELFF.

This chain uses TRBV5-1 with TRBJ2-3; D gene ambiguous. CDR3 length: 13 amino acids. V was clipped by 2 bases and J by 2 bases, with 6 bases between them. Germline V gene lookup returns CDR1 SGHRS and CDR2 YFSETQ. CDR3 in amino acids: CASSFSPTDTQYF. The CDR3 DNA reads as TGCGCCAGCAGCTTCTCCCCCACAGATACGCAGTATTTT.

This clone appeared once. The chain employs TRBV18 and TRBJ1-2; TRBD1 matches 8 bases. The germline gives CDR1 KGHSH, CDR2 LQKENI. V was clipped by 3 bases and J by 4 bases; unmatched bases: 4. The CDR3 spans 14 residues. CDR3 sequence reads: CASSPGTGAYGYTF. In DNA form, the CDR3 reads TGTGCCAGCTCACCCGGGACAGGTGCCTATGGCTACACCTTC.

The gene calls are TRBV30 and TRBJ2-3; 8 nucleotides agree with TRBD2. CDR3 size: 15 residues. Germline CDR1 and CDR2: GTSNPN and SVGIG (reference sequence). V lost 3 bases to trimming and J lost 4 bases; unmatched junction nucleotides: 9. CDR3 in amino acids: CAWSIAGGVADTQYF. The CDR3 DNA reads TGTGCCTGGAGCATCGCGGGAGGTGTGGCAGATACGCAGTATTTT.

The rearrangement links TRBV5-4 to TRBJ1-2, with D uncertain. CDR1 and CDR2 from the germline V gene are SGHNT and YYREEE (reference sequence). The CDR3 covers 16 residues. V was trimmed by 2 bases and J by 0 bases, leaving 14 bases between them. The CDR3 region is CASSFGGSLANYGYTF. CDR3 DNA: TGTGCCAGCAGCTTCGGAGGGAGCTTAGCTAACTATGGCTACACCTTC.

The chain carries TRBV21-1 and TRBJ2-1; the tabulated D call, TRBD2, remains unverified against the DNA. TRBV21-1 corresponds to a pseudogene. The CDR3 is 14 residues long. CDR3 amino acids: CASSTGLAGDEQFF. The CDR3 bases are TGTGCCAGCAGCACCGGACTAGCGGGAGATGAGCAGTTCTTC.

The chain's CDR3 is CASSPGDAPREQYF. The CDR3 coding sequence is TGTGCCAGCAGCCCAGGGGACGCCCCAAGGGAGCAGTACTTC. The chain uses TRBV7-8 and TRBJ2-7; maybe TRBD1 (6 bases). This CDR3 spans 14 amino acids. Trimming shortened V by 5 bases and J by 7 bases, and 18 bases separated the two germline ends. CDR1 and CDR2 (germline): SGHVS, FQNEAQ.

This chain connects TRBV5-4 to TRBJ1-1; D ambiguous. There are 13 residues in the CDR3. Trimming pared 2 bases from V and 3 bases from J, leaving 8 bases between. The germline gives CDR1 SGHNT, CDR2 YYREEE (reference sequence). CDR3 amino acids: CASSLRTDTEAFF. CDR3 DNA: TGTGCCAGCAGCTTAAGAACAGACACTGAAGCTTTCTTT.

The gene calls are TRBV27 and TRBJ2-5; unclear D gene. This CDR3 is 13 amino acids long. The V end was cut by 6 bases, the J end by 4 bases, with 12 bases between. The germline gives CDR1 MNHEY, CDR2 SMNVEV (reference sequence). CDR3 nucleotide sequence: TGTGCCAGCAGCATCATAACGGGAGAGACCCAGTACTTC. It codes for CASSIITGETQYF.